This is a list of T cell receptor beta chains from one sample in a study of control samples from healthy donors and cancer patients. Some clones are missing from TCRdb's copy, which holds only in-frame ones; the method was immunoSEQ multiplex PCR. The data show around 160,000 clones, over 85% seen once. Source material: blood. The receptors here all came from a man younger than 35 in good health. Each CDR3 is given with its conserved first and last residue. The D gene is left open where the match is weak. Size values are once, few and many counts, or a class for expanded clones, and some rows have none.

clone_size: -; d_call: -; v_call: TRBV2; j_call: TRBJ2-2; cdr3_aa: CASLQGENTGELFF; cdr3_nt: TGTGCCAGCCTTCAGGGCGAGAACACCGGGGAGCTGTTTTTT
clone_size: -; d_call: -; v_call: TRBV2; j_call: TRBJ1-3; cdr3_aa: CASLWESSGNTIYF; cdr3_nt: TGTGCCAGCCTTTGGGAATCTTCTGGAAACACCATATATTTT
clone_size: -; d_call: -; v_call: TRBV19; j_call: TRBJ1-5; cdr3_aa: CASSMDQYHGQPQHF; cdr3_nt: TGTGCCAGTAGTATGGACCAGTATCACGGTCAGCCCCAGCATTTT
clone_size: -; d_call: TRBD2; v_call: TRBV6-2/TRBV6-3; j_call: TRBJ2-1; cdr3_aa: CASSDGTSGRLEQFF; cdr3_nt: TGTGCCAGCAGCGATGGGACTAGCGGAAGACTCGAGCAGTTCTTC
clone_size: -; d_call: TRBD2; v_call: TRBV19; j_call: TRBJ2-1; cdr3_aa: CASRGRGLATEQFF; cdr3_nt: TGTGCCAGTAGGGGCCGCGGACTAGCGACTGAGCAGTTCTTC
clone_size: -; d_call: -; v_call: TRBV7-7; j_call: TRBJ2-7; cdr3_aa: CASSSQRTAATYEQYF; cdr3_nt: TGTGCTAGCAGCTCTCAAAGGACAGCTGCCACCTACGAGCAGTACTTC
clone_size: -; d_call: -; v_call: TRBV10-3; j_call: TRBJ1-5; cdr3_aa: CAISPGSPNQPQHF; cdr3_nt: TGTGCCATCAGTCCAGGGAGTCCAAATCAGCCCCAGCATTTT
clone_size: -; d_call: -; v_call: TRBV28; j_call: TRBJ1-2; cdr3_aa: CASSLSGQTYGYTF; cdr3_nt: TGTGCCAGCAGTTTATCTGGGCAGACGTATGGCTACACCTTC
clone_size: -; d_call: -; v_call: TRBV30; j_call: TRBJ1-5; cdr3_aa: CAWSSTGTNQPQHF; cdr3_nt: TGTGCCTGGAGCTCGACAGGAACGAATCAGCCCCAGCATTTT
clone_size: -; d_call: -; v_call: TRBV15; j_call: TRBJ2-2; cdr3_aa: CATSRGGVDAGELFF; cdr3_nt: TGTGCCACCAGCAGAGGGGGGGTTGATGCCGGGGAGCTGTTTTTT
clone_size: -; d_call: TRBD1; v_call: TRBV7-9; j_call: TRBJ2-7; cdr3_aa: CASSWGQGAYEQYF; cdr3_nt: TGTGCCAGCAGCTGGGGACAGGGGGCCTACGAGCAGTACTTC
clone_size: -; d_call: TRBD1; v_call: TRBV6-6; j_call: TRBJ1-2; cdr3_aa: CASSPPKGGAKSNYGYTF; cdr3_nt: TGTGCCAGCAGTCCCCCGAAAGGGGGCGCAAAATCTAACTATGGCTACACCTTC
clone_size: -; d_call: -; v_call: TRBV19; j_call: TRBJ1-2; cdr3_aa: CASTEGGARGYTF; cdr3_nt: TGTGCCAGTACCGAGGGGGGGGCGCGGGGCTACACCTTC
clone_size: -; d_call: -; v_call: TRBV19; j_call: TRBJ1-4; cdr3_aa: CASSIGDGTNEKLFF; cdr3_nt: TGTGCCAGTAGTATAGGGGACGGGACTAATGAAAAACTGTTTTTT
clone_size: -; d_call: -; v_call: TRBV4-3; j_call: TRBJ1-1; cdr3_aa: CASSYYAGIWDTEAFF; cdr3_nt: TGCGCCAGCAGCTACTATGCCGGTATTTGGGACACTGAAGCTTTCTTT
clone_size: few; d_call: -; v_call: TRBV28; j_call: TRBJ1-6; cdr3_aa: CASSEGPGGSYNSPLHF; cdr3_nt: TGTGCCAGCTCGGAGGGGCCGGGAGGCTCCTATAATTCACCCCTCCACTTT
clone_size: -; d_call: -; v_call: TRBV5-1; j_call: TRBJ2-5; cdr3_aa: CASSLDSFRETQYF; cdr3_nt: TGCGCCAGCAGCTTGGACTCGTTTCGCGAGACCCAGTACTTC
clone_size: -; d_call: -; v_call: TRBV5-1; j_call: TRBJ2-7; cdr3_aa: CASARQADSYEQYF; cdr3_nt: TGCGCCAGCGCACGACAGGCGGACTCCTACGAGCAGTACTTC
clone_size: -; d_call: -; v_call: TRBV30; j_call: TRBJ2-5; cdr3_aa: CAWSVKATGQETQYF; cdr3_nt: TGTGCCTGGAGTGTAAAGGCGACCGGCCAAGAGACCCAGTACTTC
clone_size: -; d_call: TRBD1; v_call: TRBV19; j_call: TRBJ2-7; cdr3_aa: CASSMGLGQGDEQYF; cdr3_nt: TGTGCCAGTAGTATGGGGCTCGGGCAGGGGGACGAGCAGTACTTC
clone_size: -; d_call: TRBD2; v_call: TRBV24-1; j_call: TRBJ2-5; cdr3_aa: CATSDRTGGTQYF; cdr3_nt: TGTGCCACCAGTGACCGAACGGGGGGGACCCAGTACTTC
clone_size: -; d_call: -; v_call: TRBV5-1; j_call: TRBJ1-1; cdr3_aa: CASSLDQYRGLNTEAFF; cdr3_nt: TGCGCCAGCAGCTTGGACCAGTACAGAGGGCTGAACACTGAAGCTTTCTTT
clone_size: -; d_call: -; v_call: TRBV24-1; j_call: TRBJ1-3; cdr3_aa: CATSDPGTGNTIYF; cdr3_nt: TGTGCCACCAGTGATCCAGGGACCGGAAACACCATATATTTT
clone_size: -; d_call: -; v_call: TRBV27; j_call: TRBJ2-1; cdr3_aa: CASRSYGTSNSYNEQFF; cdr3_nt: TGTGCCAGCAGGAGCTACGGGACTTCCAATTCCTACAATGAGCAGTTCTTC
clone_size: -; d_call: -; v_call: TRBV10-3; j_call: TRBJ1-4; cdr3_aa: CAIRGDDGEKLFF; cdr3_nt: TGTGCCATCAGAGGCGATGACGGTGAAAAACTGTTTTTT
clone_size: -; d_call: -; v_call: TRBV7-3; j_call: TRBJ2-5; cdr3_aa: CASSDRNQETQYF; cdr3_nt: TGTGCCAGTTCGGACCGTAATCAAGAGACCCAGTACTTC